The 20 T cell receptor beta chains reported below all come from one sample, sequenced in a study of blood T cell repertoires in COVID-19. This table comes from immunoSEQ multiplex PCR, and its TCRdb copy is limited to in-frame clones, with some not included. The sample lists roughly 250,000 clones; roughly 86% were seen once. Specimen: peripheral blood. These receptors all come from a woman aged 45-65 years with acute or convalescent COVID-19.

This clone was seen just once. The chain couples TRBV10-3 to TRBJ2-1, with 10 bases aligning to TRBD1. With 7 bases clipped from V and 8 bases from J, the junction kept 8 bases outside the gene matches. The V gene's germline CDR1 is ENHRY and CDR2 SYGVKD. CDR3 length: 14 residues. DNA of the CDR3: TGTGCCATCAAGAAGGACAGGGGGTCCGATGAGCAGTTCTTC. Encoded protein: CAIKKDRGSDEQFF.

The V gene is TRBV28, the J gene TRBJ2-2; 8 nucleotides agree with TRBD1. V dropped 6 bases and J dropped 2; count of bases not matched to a gene: 5. The CDR3 totals 15 residues. CDR1 MDHEN and CDR2 SYDVKM come from the germline V gene. CDR3: CASRVDRVNTGELFF. The DNA of the CDR3 is TGTGCCAGCAGGGTGGACAGGGTCAACACCGGGGAGCTGTTTTTT.

The rearrangement joins TRBV18 to TRBJ2-5; a possible D gene is TRBD2 (6 bases). CDR1 is KGHSH, CDR2 LQKENI, per germline. This CDR3 has 14 residues. The V end lost 5 bases, the J end lost 1 base, and 11 bases lay between the germline ends. The CDR3: CASSGTSSQETQYF. CDR3 sequence (DNA): TGTGCCAGCTCAGGCACTAGCAGCCAAGAGACCCAGTACTTC.

Remarks on this clone: Other DNA sequences of this sample code for an identical CDR3. The chain combines TRBV7-2 with TRBJ1-4; the match to TRBD1 covers 9 bases. Germline V CDR1 and CDR2: SGHTA, FQGNSA. With V trimmed by 1 base and J by 4 bases, 1 base remained unmatched. CDR3 length: 15 amino acids. CDR3 amino acids: CASSLGGQGNEKLFF. The CDR3 DNA is TGTGCCAGCAGCTTAGGGGGACAGGGTAATGAAAAACTGTTTTTT.

The chain links TRBV2 to TRBJ2-3, with TRBD1 identical over 8 bases. The CDR3 spans 14 residues. With V trimmed by 3 bases and J by 5 bases, 4 bases remained unmatched. CDR1 is SNHLY, CDR2 FYNNEI, per germline. The CDR3 coding sequence is TGTGCCAGCAGTGACAGGGGGCACGGAGATACGCAGTATTTT. This sequence encodes CASSDRGHGDTQYF.

The J gene is TRBJ2-1, the V gene TRBV4-2; D is possibly TRBD2 (5 bases). Deletions cut 1 base from V and 1 base from J, with 17 bases between. The CDR3 totals 18 residues. CDR1 is LGHNA, CDR2 YNFKEQ, per germline. CDR3 nucleotides: TGTGCCAGCAGCCAAGTTCGGGTGGGAGAAGTATCCTACAATGAGCAGTTCTTC. Translating it yields CASSQVRVGEVSYNEQFF.

The chain has TRBV4-1 and TRBJ2-5, with D possibly being TRBD1 (5 bases). V was clipped by 0 bases and J by 2 bases, with 16 bases between them. This CDR3 is built from 17 residues. From germline, CDR1 is MGHRA and CDR2 YSYEKL. The chain's CDR3 is CASSQDQATGFQETQYF. CDR3 bases: TGCGCCAGCAGCCAAGATCAGGCCACAGGTTTTCAAGAGACCCAGTACTTC.

The chain is built from TRBV7-8 and TRBJ1-4; D is uncertain. This CDR3 region has 13 residues. The V gene lost 1 base and the J gene lost 7 bases, with 7 bases spanning the gap. CDR1 is SGHVS, CDR2 FQNEAQ, per germline. CDR3 in amino acids: CASSLVPGEKLFF. The CDR3 DNA follows: TGTGCCAGCAGCTTAGTTCCCGGTGAAAAACTGTTTTTT.

This rearrangement joins TRBV2 to TRBJ2-6; perhaps TRBD2 as D (6 bases). The CDR3 totals 15 residues. The V gene lost 6 bases and the J gene lost 0 bases, with 9 bases spanning the gap. Germline CDR1 is SNHLY and CDR2 is FYNNEI. DNA for the CDR3: TGTGCCAGCAGGGGGAGGAACTCTGGGGCCAACGTCCTGACTTTC. Translating it yields CASRGRNSGANVLTF.

The chain combines TRBV6-5 with TRBJ2-5, with 7 bases that match TRBD1. The J segment lost 2 bases and the V segment lost 4 bases, leaving 4 bases of the junction unmatched. This CDR3 has 14 amino acids. In germline, CDR1 is MNHEY, CDR2 SVGAGI. The CDR3 spells CASSFGTAQETQYF. DNA for the CDR3: TGTGCCAGCAGTTTCGGGACAGCTCAAGAGACCCAGTACTTC.

The chain combines TRBV19 with TRBJ2-7; 13 bases match TRBD2. The germline gives CDR1 LNHDA, CDR2 SQIVND (reference sequence). The V segment lost 9 bases and the J segment 6 bases; nucleotides outside the gene matches: 5. There are 13 residues in the CDR3. Here the CDR3 DNA reads TGTGCCAGCGGACTAGCGGGAGCAATCGAGCAGTACTTC. Translated, it gives CASGLAGAIEQYF.

The gene calls are TRBV3-1 (or the pseudogene TRBV3-2) and TRBJ1-1, with 9 positions matching TRBD1. V trimming: 4 bases; J trimming: 6 bases; junction bases outside the gene matches: 6. The CDR3 contains 14 residues. The germline V gene has CDR1 LGHDT and CDR2 YNNKEL (reference sequence). The CDR3 DNA is TGTGCCAGCAGCCTATGGACAGGGGAGGCTGAAGCTTTCTTT. This codes for CASSLWTGEAEAFF.

The CDR3 region is CASRTQASSYEQYF. For the CDR3, the DNA is TGCGCCAGCAGAACACAGGCCAGCTCCTACGAGCAGTACTTC. This chain joins TRBV5-1 and TRBJ2-7; D possibly corresponds to TRBD1 (5 bases). CDR3 length: 14 amino acids. Germline V CDR1 and CDR2: SGHRS, YFSETQ. The V end lost 5 bases, the J end lost 0 bases, and 12 bases lay between the germline ends.

The CDR3 nucleotides read TGTGCCAGCACCCCTAGCGGGAGAGGGGCCGACAATGAGCAGTTCTTC. As protein: CASTPSGRGADNEQFF. The chain employs TRBV27 and TRBJ2-1, with 10 bases identical to TRBD2. The CDR3 spans 16 residues. The V and J ends lost 7 bases and 5 bases, in that order; junction bases with no gene match: 11. Germline CDR1 reads MNHEY; CDR2 reads SMNVEV (reference sequence).

The chain joins TRBV28 to TRBJ2-5, with 7 nucleotides matching TRBD1. Germline V gene data show CDR1 as MDHEN and CDR2 as SYDVKM. The length of the CDR3 is 14 residues. V lost 7 bases, J lost 2 bases, and 7 bases stayed unmatched. CDR3 bases: TGTGCCAGCAAGCCAGGGGGTTGGCAAGAGACCCAGTACTTC. Translation gives CASKPGGWQETQYF. The full variable domain, with the rest looked up from reference TRBV28 and TRBJ2-5, is DVKVTQSSRYLVKRTGEKVFLECVQDMDHENMFWYRQDPGLGLRLIYFSYDVKMKEKGDIPEGYSVSREKKERFSLILESASTNQTSMYLCASKPGGWQETQYFGPGTRLLVL.

V is TRBV28 and J is TRBJ1-2; 7 bases are shared with TRBD1. V trimming: 5 bases; J trimming: 2 bases; junction bases outside the gene matches: 8. Germline-derived CDR1 and CDR2 are MDHEN and SYDVKM. The length of the CDR3 is 15 residues. The CDR3 sequence: CASSPPDRLNYGYTF. Here the CDR3 DNA reads TGTGCCAGCAGTCCGCCGGACAGGTTAAACTATGGCTACACCTTC.

The rearrangement uses TRBV3-1 (or the pseudogene TRBV3-2) and TRBJ1-2; 7 bases map to TRBD1. The length of the CDR3 is 16 residues. Germline CDR1 reads LGHDT; CDR2 reads YNNKEL (reference sequence). V lost 5 bases, J lost 2 bases, and 11 bases stayed unmatched. The CDR3 sequence is CASSCPIPTGNYGYTF. CDR3 bases: TGTGCCAGCAGCTGTCCCATTCCGACAGGGAACTATGGCTACACCTTC.

This clone appeared once. The V call is TRBV3-1 (or the pseudogene TRBV3-2), the J call TRBJ1-2, with unresolved D. The CDR3 is 15 amino acids. V shed 2 bases and J shed 9 bases, with 19 bases lying between them. Germline CDR1 LGHDT, CDR2 YNNKEL (reference sequence). This chain's CDR3 is CASSQLLGSIRSYTF. CDR3 DNA sequence: TGTGCCAGCAGCCAACTTCTAGGATCCATCCGTAGCTACACCTTC.

The chain is built from TRBV11-2 and TRBJ2-1; 12 bases are a match to TRBD2. V shed 5 bases and J 7 bases; nucleotides not matched to a gene: 15. Germline V gene data show CDR1 as SGHAT and CDR2 as FQNNGV. The CDR3 is made up of 18 amino acids. This CDR3 is CASSLNPSGRASWNEQFF. As DNA, the CDR3 is TGTGCCAGCAGCCTAAACCCTAGCGGGAGGGCCTCGTGGAATGAGCAGTTCTTC.

V gene TRBV7-2 combines with J gene TRBJ2-3; 7 bases match TRBD2. The CDR3 loop spans 14 amino acids. J lost 5 bases, V lost 2 bases, and 4 bases had no gene match. Germline values: CDR1 SGHTA, CDR2 FQGNSA. As DNA, the CDR3 is TGTGCCAGCAGCTTACGCGGGAGTATAGATACGCAGTATTTT. Translated, it gives CASSLRGSIDTQYF.